Listed below are T cell receptor beta chains from one sample, sequenced in a study of blood T cell repertoires in COVID-19. TCRdb's table, derived via immunoSEQ multiplex PCR, lists solely in-frame clones and lacks some. The sample comprises 150,000 to 200,000 clones, 86% of which are singletons, and around 8.6% rests with the top ten. The sample consisted of PBMCs or T cells enriched from blood (not recorded which). Receptors were obtained from a woman aged 30 to 39 who had recovered from COVID-19. Both conserved end residues are part of each CDR3. Fields, in order: D gene, V gene, J gene, CDR3 length, clone size, CDR3 protein, CDR3 DNA. D genes are given only for firm matches. Clone size is given for some rows only: seen once, a few or many times, or a class if the clone is expanded.

>.|TRBV14|TRBJ1-2|13|.
CASSQGRRVGYTF
TGTGCCAGCAGCCAAGGAAGACGGGTTGGCTACACCTTC
>TRBD2|TRBV4-1|TRBJ2-7|14|.
CASSATTSANEQYF
TGCGCCAGCAGCGCCACGACTAGCGCGAACGAGCAGTACTTC
>TRBD2|TRBV6-5|TRBJ2-5|15|.
CASRSSGRNQETQYF
TGTGCCAGCAGATCTAGCGGGAGGAACCAAGAGACCCAGTACTTC
>.|TRBV20-1|TRBJ1-5|14|.
CSASTGLVNQPQHF
TGCAGTGCTAGTACTGGCCTAGTCAATCAGCCCCAGCATTTT
>TRBD1|TRBV7-6|TRBJ2-7|15|.
CASSLAGTGAYEQYF
TGTGCCAGCAGCCTAGCCGGGACAGGAGCCTACGAGCAGTACTTC
>TRBD2|TRBV3-1/TRBV3-2|TRBJ2-5|14|.
CASSPAGVQETQYF
TGTGCCAGCAGCCCAGCGGGAGTCCAAGAGACCCAGTACTTC
>.|TRBV28|TRBJ1-1|14|.
CASRGIREDTEAFF
TGTGCCAGCAGGGGAATCAGGGAGGACACTGAAGCTTTCTTT
>TRBD2|TRBV5-3|TRBJ2-7|13|.
CARRTSGIYEQYF
TGTGCCAGACGGACTAGCGGGATCTACGAGCAGTACTTC
>TRBD2|TRBV24-1|TRBJ2-3|15|.
CAARGSSGNTDTQYF
TGTGCCGCACGGGGTTCTAGCGGGAACACAGATACGCAGTATTTT
>TRBD1|TRBV24-1|TRBJ2-2|17|.
CATSALSGTGDTGELFF
TGTGCCACCAGTGCCCTATCCGGGACAGGGGACACCGGGGAGCTGTTTTTT
>TRBD2|TRBV6-5|TRBJ2-3|15|.
CASSLAGGITDTQYF
TGTGCCAGCAGCTTAGCGGGAGGGATCACAGATACGCAGTATTTT
>.|TRBV7-2|TRBJ2-2|13|few
CASSLRGPGELFF
TGTGCCAGCAGCTTACGAGGGCCCGGGGAGCTGTTTTTT
>.|TRBV28|TRBJ1-5|16|.
CASSLFSGGGNQPQHF
TGTGCCAGCAGTTTATTTTCGGGGGGGGGCAATCAGCCCCAGCATTTT
>TRBD2|TRBV5-1|TRBJ2-3|15|.
CASSVLAGGTDTQYF
TGCGCCAGCAGCGTGCTAGCGGGAGGCACAGATACGCAGTATTTT
>TRBD2|TRBV19|TRBJ2-5|16|once
CASSIARGLAYETQYF
TGTGCCAGTAGTATCGCTAGGGGACTAGCGTATGAGACCCAGTACTTC
>TRBD1|TRBV25-1|TRBJ2-7|13|.
CASSKDRGDEQYF
TGTGCCAGCAGTAAGGACAGGGGGGACGAGCAGTACTTC
>TRBD2|TRBV3-1/TRBV3-2|TRBJ2-5|16|.
CASSQEPSGRGETQYF
TGTGCCAGCAGCCAAGAACCTAGCGGGAGAGGGGAGACCCAGTACTTC
>.|TRBV15|TRBJ1-5|14|.
CATSRDRDNQPQHF
TGTGCCACCAGCAGAGACAGGGACAATCAGCCCCAGCATTTT
>TRBD1|TRBV7-3|TRBJ1-2|13|.
CASSLTGEDGYTF
TGTGCCAGCAGCTTGACAGGGGAGGATGGCTACACCTTC
>.|TRBV27|TRBJ1-1|15|once
CASTLSGGMNTEAFF
TGTGCCAGCACCCTATCGGGGGGAATGAACACTGAAGCTTTCTTT
>.|TRBV3-1/TRBV3-2|TRBJ1-2|13|many
CASSQGTPYGYTF
TGTGCCAGCAGCCAAGGGACACCTTATGGCTACACCTTC
>TRBD1|TRBV3-1/TRBV3-2|TRBJ1-2|13|.
CASSPGTGDGYTF
TGTGCCAGCAGCCCCGGGACAGGGGATGGCTACACCTTC
>TRBD1|TRBV28|TRBJ1-1|13|.
CASTRGTSSEAFF
TGTGCCAGCACCAGGGGGACCTCCTCTGAAGCTTTCTTT
>TRBD1|TRBV7-9|TRBJ1-4|15|medium-sized
CASSSDGQGDEKLFF
TGTGCCAGCAGCTCTGACGGACAGGGGGATGAAAAACTGTTTTTT
>.|TRBV6-5|TRBJ2-2|12|.
CASRPDSGELFF
TGTGCCAGCAGACCCGACAGCGGGGAGCTGTTTTTT
>.|TRBV19|TRBJ1-1|14|.
CASREQGFDTEAFF
TGTGCCAGTAGGGAACAGGGTTTCGACACTGAAGCTTTCTTT
>TRBD1|TRBV3-1/TRBV3-2|TRBJ2-4|16|.
CASSQDSQGDVGIQYF
TGTGCCAGCAGCCAAGACTCACAGGGGGACGTTGGCATTCAGTACTTC
>.|TRBV2|TRBJ2-1|14|.
CASSEAVLYNEQFF
TGTGCCAGCAGTGAAGCCGTCCTATACAATGAGCAGTTCTTC
>TRBD2|TRBV6-4|TRBJ2-1|13|.
CASSAGLAREQFF
TGTGCCAGCAGTGCGGGACTAGCGCGTGAGCAGTTCTTC
>TRBD2|TRBV9|TRBJ2-7|14|.
CASSVSGSGYEQYF
TGTGCCAGCAGCGTTAGCGGGAGTGGGTACGAGCAGTACTTC
>.|TRBV11-2|TRBJ2-1|16|.
CASSFLRGRTYNEQFF
TGTGCCAGCAGCTTCCTTCGCGGGCGCACCTACAATGAGCAGTTCTTC
>TRBD1|TRBV7-9|TRBJ2-6|19|once
CASRPPLGQSNSGANVLTF
TGTGCCAGCAGACCTCCCTTGGGACAGTCCAATTCTGGGGCCAACGTCCTGACTTTC
>.|TRBV2|TRBJ2-7|13|.
CASRLGQNYEQYF
TGTGCCAGCAGATTAGGACAGAACTACGAGCAGTACTTC
>.|TRBV2|TRBJ1-1|15|.
CASSPRTDMNTEAFF
TGTGCCAGCAGTCCGAGGACGGACATGAACACTGAAGCTTTCTTT
>TRBD2|TRBV7-9|TRBJ2-1|16|.
CASSLTATSGNNEQFF
TGTGCCAGCAGCCTAACGGCGACTAGCGGTAACAATGAGCAGTTCTTC
>.|TRBV14|TRBJ2-7|14|.
CASSHSPGWGEQYF
TGTGCCAGCAGCCACTCTCCAGGGTGGGGCGAGCAGTACTTC
>.|TRBV11-3|TRBJ2-6|16|.
CASSSSRGPGANVLTF
TGTGCCAGCAGCTCTTCGCGCGGGCCTGGGGCCAACGTCCTGACTTTC
>.|TRBV5-4|TRBJ1-3|15|.
CASSVGQPSGNTIYF
TGTGCCAGCAGCGTAGGACAGCCCTCTGGAAACACCATATATTTT
>TRBD2|TRBV4-1|TRBJ2-2|19|.
CASSQPGLAGNPSTGELFF
TGCGCCAGCAGCCAACCGGGACTAGCGGGAAACCCGAGTACCGGGGAGCTGTTTTTT
>TRBD1|TRBV5-1|TRBJ1-6|19|.
CASSPGDRGRYSYNSPLHF
TGCGCCAGCAGCCCCGGTGACAGGGGGCGTTATTCCTATAATTCACCCCTCCACTTT
>.|TRBV29-1|TRBJ1-1|12|.
CSAGRGGTEAFF
TGCAGCGCAGGGAGGGGGGGCACTGAAGCTTTCTTT
>.|TRBV29-1|TRBJ2-7|11|.
CSVQADYEQYF
TGCAGCGTCCAAGCGGATTACGAGCAGTACTTC
>TRBD1|TRBV24-1|TRBJ2-1|18|once
CATSERTGTRGAENEQFF
TGTGCCACCAGTGAGCGGACAGGGACGAGGGGAGCGGAGAATGAGCAGTTCTTC
>TRBD2|TRBV12-3/TRBV12-4|TRBJ2-1|12|.
CASSPTSGRLFF
TGTGCCAGCAGTCCAACTAGCGGGAGATTGTTCTTC
>TRBD2|TRBV3-1/TRBV3-2|TRBJ2-7|18|.
CASSLLYGAGGPSYEQYF
TGTGCCAGCAGCCTCCTCTACGGGGCGGGAGGGCCTTCATACGAGCAGTACTTC
>TRBD2|TRBV29-1|TRBJ2-7|13|.
CSGTRGGTYEQYF
TGCAGCGGAACGCGCGGGGGAACCTACGAGCAGTACTTC
>TRBD2|TRBV4-2|TRBJ2-2|16|.
CASSAILAGAIGELFF
TGTGCCAGCAGCGCCATCCTAGCGGGAGCAATCGGGGAGCTGTTTTTT
>.|TRBV6-5|TRBJ2-2|16|.
CASSYSTGGSSGELFF
TGTGCCAGCAGTTACTCGACCGGAGGGTCCTCCGGGGAGCTGTTTTTT
>TRBD2|TRBV6-1|TRBJ2-1|19|.
CASSEEWSGRGYEYNEQFF
TGTGCCAGCAGTGAAGAGTGGAGCGGGAGGGGTTACGAATACAATGAGCAGTTCTTC
>.|TRBV25-1|TRBJ1-1|13|.
CASSDWTDTEAFF
TGTGCCAGCAGTGATTGGACAGACACTGAAGCTTTCTTT
>.|TRBV6-5|TRBJ2-2|15|.
CASSAAGSGTGELFF
TGTGCCAGCAGCGCGGCGGGAAGTGGCACCGGGGAGCTGTTTTTT
>.|TRBV7-2|TRBJ2-7|13|.
CASSFGGPGEQYF
TGTGCCAGCAGCTTCGGGGGGCCGGGGGAGCAGTACTTC
>.|TRBV11-1|TRBJ2-7|16|.
CASSLGPEGGLYEQYF
TGTGCCAGCAGCTTGGGTCCCGAGGGGGGGCTCTACGAGCAGTACTTC
>.|TRBV11-2|TRBJ1-1|13|once
CASSLVVYTEAFF
TGTGCCAGCAGCTTAGTGGTCTATACTGAAGCTTTCTTT
>.|TRBV7-3|TRBJ2-1|12|.
CASSLSNNEQFF
TGTGCCAGCAGCTTATCCAACAATGAGCAGTTCTTC
>.|TRBV19|TRBJ2-1|21|.
CASSIPQGLYSAPAGYNEQFF
TGTGCCAGTAGTATCCCCCAGGGTCTATACTCAGCTCCGGCGGGATACAATGAGCAGTTCTTC
>TRBD1|TRBV27|TRBJ1-1|14|.
CASSPGQANTEAFF
TGTGCCAGCAGCCCGGGACAGGCTAACACTGAAGCTTTCTTT